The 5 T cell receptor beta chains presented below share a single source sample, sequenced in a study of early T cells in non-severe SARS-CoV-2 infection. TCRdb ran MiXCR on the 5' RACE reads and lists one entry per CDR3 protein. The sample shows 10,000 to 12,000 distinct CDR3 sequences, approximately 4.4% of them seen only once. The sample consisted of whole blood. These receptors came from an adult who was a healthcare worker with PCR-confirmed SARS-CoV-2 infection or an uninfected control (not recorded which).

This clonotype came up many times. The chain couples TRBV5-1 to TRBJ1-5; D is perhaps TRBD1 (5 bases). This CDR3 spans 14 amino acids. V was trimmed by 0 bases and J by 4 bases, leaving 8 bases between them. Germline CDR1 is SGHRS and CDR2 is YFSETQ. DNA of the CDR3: TGCGCCAGCAGCTTGGTGGGGGAGAATCAGCCCCAGCATTTT. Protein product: CASSLVGENQPQHF.

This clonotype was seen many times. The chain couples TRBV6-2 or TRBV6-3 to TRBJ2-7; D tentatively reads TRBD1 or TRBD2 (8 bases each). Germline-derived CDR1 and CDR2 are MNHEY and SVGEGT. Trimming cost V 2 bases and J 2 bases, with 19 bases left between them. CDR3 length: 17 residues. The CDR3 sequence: CASSYRGGGTGPYEQYF. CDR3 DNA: TGTGCCAGCAGTTACAGAGGCGGGGGGACAGGACCCTACGAGCAGTACTTC.

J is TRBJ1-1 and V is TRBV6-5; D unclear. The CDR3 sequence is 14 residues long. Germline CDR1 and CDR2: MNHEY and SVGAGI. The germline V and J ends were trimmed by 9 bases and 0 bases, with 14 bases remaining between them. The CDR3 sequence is CARRVGNMNTEAFF. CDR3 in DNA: TGTGCCAGGCGAGTAGGGAACATGAACACTGAAGCTTTCTTT.

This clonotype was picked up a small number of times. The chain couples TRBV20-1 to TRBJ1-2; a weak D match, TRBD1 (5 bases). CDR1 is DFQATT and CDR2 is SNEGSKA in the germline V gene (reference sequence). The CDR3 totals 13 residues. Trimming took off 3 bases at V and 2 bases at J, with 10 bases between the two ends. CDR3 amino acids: CSASSQGNYGYTF. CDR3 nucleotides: TGCAGTGCTAGTTCCCAGGGCAACTATGGCTACACCTTC.

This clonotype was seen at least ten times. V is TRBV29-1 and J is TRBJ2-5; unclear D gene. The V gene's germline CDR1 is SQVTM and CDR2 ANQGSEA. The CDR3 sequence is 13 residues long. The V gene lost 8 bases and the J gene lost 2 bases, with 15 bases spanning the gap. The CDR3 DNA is TGCAGCTTTTTAGCAGAAGGACAAGAGACCCAGTACTTC. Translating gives CSFLAEGQETQYF.